The 31 T cell receptor beta chains below come from one sample, sequenced in a study of cytomegalovirus exposure and HLA in healthy donors. The PCR ran on 60 Vbeta and 13 Jbeta primers. TCRdb's copy holds only in-frame clones and misses some; the assay was immunoSEQ multiplex PCR. The sample shows some 190,000 clones, 80% of them seen only once. The source material was PBMCs. The receptors here all came from a girl aged 5-17 years in good health and CMV-seropositive.

The CDR3, as DNA: TGTGCCAGCAGTGAAGCGCTTGTGAGTTTACAGTATAGCAATCAGCCCCAGCATTTT. Residues: CASSEALVSLQYSNQPQHF. The gene calls are TRBV2 and TRBJ1-5, with D uncertain. Trimming took 0 bases from V and 0 from J, leaving 18 bases between them. The CDR3 length is 19 residues. In germline, CDR1 is SNHLY, CDR2 FYNNEI.

This clone occurred once. The chain couples TRBV5-1 to TRBJ2-1; TRBD2 agrees at 12 bases. V dropped 4 bases and J dropped 6; count of bases not matched to a gene: 2. Germline V gene sequence: CDR1 SGHRS, CDR2 YFSETQ. This CDR3 spans 14 amino acids. The CDR3 loop is CASSAGLAGNEQFF. In DNA, the CDR3 is TGCGCCAGCAGCGCGGGACTAGCGGGCAATGAGCAGTTCTTC.

V is TRBV11-2 and J is TRBJ1-2; tentative D call: TRBD1 (6 bases). The CDR3 loop spans 14 amino acids. V lost 5 bases to trimming and J lost 5 bases, with 15 bases between them. Germline CDR1 is SGHAT and CDR2 is FQNNGV. Here the CDR3 DNA reads TGTGCCAGCAGCCCTGGGACATCTGGTTATGGCTACACCTTC. Translation: CASSPGTSGYGYTF. Filled out from reference TRBV11-2 and TRBJ1-2, the complete variable domain reads EAGVAQSPRYKIIEKRQSVAFWCNPISGHATLYWYQQILGQGPKLLIQFQNNGVVDDSQLPKDRFSAERLKGVDSTLKIQPAKLEDSAVYLCASSPGTSGYGYTFGSGTRLTVV.

This chain uses TRBV19 with TRBJ1-4; no clear D gene. Germline loops: CDR1 LNHDA, CDR2 SQIVND (reference sequence). Between the trimmed V and J ends, which lost 7 bases and 5 bases, there was a span of 14 bases. The CDR3 is made up of 14 amino acids. The CDR3 loop is CASTRSRPNEKLFF. In DNA, the CDR3 is TGTGCCAGTACTAGAAGTCGCCCAAATGAAAAACTGTTTTTT.

V gene TRBV6-5 combines with J gene TRBJ1-1; the match to TRBD1 covers 7 bases. The CDR3 contains 13 residues. Per germline, CDR1 MNHEY and CDR2 SVGAGI. J was trimmed by 2 bases and V by 6 bases; bases with no gene match: 3. CDR3 DNA: TGTGCCAGCAGCGGACAGGTTAACACTGAAGCTTTCTTT. Translated: CASSGQVNTEAFF.

The gene calls are TRBV6-1 and TRBJ1-1, with D maybe TRBD1 (6 bases). The V gene's germline CDR1 is MNHNS and CDR2 SASEGT. This CDR3 has 14 amino acids. V was trimmed by 7 bases and J by 2 bases, leaving 14 bases between them. The CDR3 reads CASNSRTANTEAFF. CDR3 bases: TGTGCCAGCAATTCAAGGACAGCTAACACTGAAGCTTTCTTT.

J is TRBJ1-3 and V is TRBV30, with 10 positions matching TRBD1. Per the germline V gene, CDR1 is GTSNPN and CDR2 is SVGIG (reference sequence). Unmatched junction bases numbered 9, after V lost 1 base and J lost 0 bases. This CDR3 has 18 residues. CDR3 DNA: TGTGCCTGGAGTGAAAGGACAGGGGGTCTATTCTCTGGAAACACCATATATTTT. Translating gives CAWSERTGGLFSGNTIYF.

V and J are TRBV7-2 and TRBJ2-6; D is unclear. The CDR3 extends over 17 amino acids. With 1 base removed from V and 1 base from J, the gap between germline ends came to 11 bases. Germline CDR1 SGHTA, CDR2 FQGNSA. In DNA form, the CDR3 reads TGTGCCAGCAGCTTAGAGCATTTAACGTCTGGGGCCAACGTCCTGACTTTC. It is translated as CASSLEHLTSGANVLTF.

The chain recombines TRBV7-9 with TRBJ2-3; tentative D call: TRBD2 (5 bases). Trimming shortened V by 6 bases and J by 1 base, and 23 bases separated the two germline ends. The CDR3 has 18 amino acids. Germline values: CDR1 SEHNR, CDR2 FQNEAQ (reference sequence). CDR3 in DNA: TGTGCCAGCAGGACGGTAGCGTTTGGCGGCACCGGCACAGATACGCAGTATTTT. Translated, it gives CASRTVAFGGTGTDTQYF.

The chain recombines TRBV2 with TRBJ2-2; 8 nucleotides match TRBD1. The V segment lost 10 bases and the J segment 1 base; nucleotides outside the gene matches: 8. This CDR3 region has 15 residues. Per germline, CDR1 SNHLY and CDR2 FYNNEI. The CDR3 DNA reads TGTGCCACCAGCCCGACAGGGGTGAACACCGGGGAGCTGTTTTTT. This gives the protein CATSPTGVNTGELFF.

The chain recombines TRBV27 with TRBJ1-1, with a weak D call TRBD1 (5 bases). The CDR3 is 13 residues long. V lost 2 bases to trimming and J lost 5 bases, with 9 bases between them. Germline V gene data show CDR1 as MNHEY and CDR2 as SMNVEV (reference sequence). CDR3 coding DNA: TGTGCCAGCAGTTTAGGGGGGGGGACTGAAGCTTTCTTT. Its protein product is CASSLGGGTEAFF.

This clone appeared once. The genes are TRBV14 and TRBJ2-1; tentative D call: TRBD1 (6 bases). CDR1 SGHDN and CDR2 FVKESK come from the germline V gene. Trimming shortened V by 3 bases and J by 6 bases, and 15 bases separated the two germline ends. This CDR3 is built from 15 residues. The CDR3 DNA reads as TGTGCCAGCAGCCATCATTCAGGGGTCCTCAATGAGCAGTTCTTC. Translation gives CASSHHSGVLNEQFF.

Written as DNA, the CDR3 is TGTGCCAGCAGCTCCGCAGGGGGCCCATATAATTCACCCCTCCACTTT. It is translated as CASSSAGGPYNSPLHF. The V call is TRBV11-2, the J call TRBJ1-6; TRBD1 aligns across 8 bases. Trimming took 4 bases from V and 4 from J; bases not matched to a gene: 6. CDR3 size: 16 residues. CDR1 is SGHAT and CDR2 is FQNNGV in the germline V gene.

The rearrangement links TRBV10-3 to TRBJ1-3; no reliable D call. This CDR3 contains 15 residues. Germline CDR1 reads ENHRY; CDR2 reads SYGVKD. Trimming pared 0 bases from V and 4 bases from J, leaving 10 bases between. CDR3 sequence: CAISESYGFGNTIYF. The CDR3 nucleotides are TGTGCCATCAGTGAGTCTTACGGGTTCGGAAACACCATATATTTT.

V and J are TRBV6-1 and TRBJ2-7, with D perhaps matching TRBD1 (6 bases). Trimming took 6 bases from V and 2 from J, leaving 11 bases between them. Germline V lookup: CDR1 MNHNS, CDR2 SASEGT. The CDR3 has 13 amino acids. CDR3 sequence: CASSHRVTYEQYF. CDR3 nucleotides: TGTGCCAGCAGCCACAGGGTAACCTACGAGCAGTACTTC.

This chain uses TRBV25-1 with TRBJ1-1, with D tentatively TRBD1 (5 bases). Germline CDR1 is MGHDK and CDR2 is SYGVNS. V was pared by 1 base and J by 1 base, with 10 bases between. The CDR3 runs 15 residues. CDR3 amino acids: CASSESGRGNTEAFF. CDR3 in DNA: TGTGCCAGCAGTGAATCAGGGAGGGGGAACACTGAAGCTTTCTTT. The variable domain in full, with the rest retrieved from reference TRBV25-1 and TRBJ1-1, is EADIYQTPRYLVIGTGKKITLECSQTMGHDKMYWYQQDPGMELHLIHYSYGVNSTEKGDLSSESTVSRIRTEHFPLTLESARPSHTSQYLCASSESGRGNTEAFFGQGTRLTVV.

The table lists this clone with a few counts. This chain uses TRBV27 with TRBJ2-1, with a tentative D call TRBD2 (5 bases). The CDR3 contains 14 residues. V lost 3 bases to trimming and J lost 0 bases, with 6 bases between them. Germline V gene data show CDR1 as MNHEY and CDR2 as SMNVEV (reference sequence). CDR3 region: CASSLSGSYNEQFF. The CDR3 nucleotides read TGTGCCAGCAGTTTGAGCGGCTCCTACAATGAGCAGTTCTTC.

This clone has a handful of counts. The CDR3 region is CAIRGQGRVTEAFF. The CDR3 nucleotides read TGTGCCATCAGGGGACAGGGGCGGGTGACTGAAGCTTTCTTT. The V and J genes are TRBV10-3 and TRBJ1-1; 10 nucleotides align to TRBD1. CDR1 is ENHRY and CDR2 is SYGVKD in the germline V gene. The CDR3 is 14 residues long. The J segment lost 5 bases and the V segment lost 6 bases, leaving 6 bases of the junction unmatched.

The V call is TRBV5-5, the J call TRBJ1-2; D is perhaps TRBD1 (6 bases). Trimming pared 4 bases from V and 7 bases from J, leaving 20 bases between. Germline CDR1 SGHKS, CDR2 YYEKEE (reference sequence). The CDR3 consists of 15 residues. The CDR3 sequence is CASSVDQGRAGGYTF. The DNA of the CDR3 is TGTGCCAGCAGCGTTGATCAGGGGAGGGCGGGTGGCTACACCTTC.

This sequence joins TRBV10-1 and TRBJ2-5, with D possibly matching TRBD1 (6 bases). This CDR3 region has 15 residues. Germline lookup yields CDR1 WNHNN and CDR2 SYGVQD (reference sequence). V dropped 6 bases and J dropped 3 bases, with 17 bases sitting between them. The CDR3 here is CASSAPGQGEETQYF. In nucleotides, the CDR3 is TGCGCCAGCAGCGCCCCGGGACAAGGCGAAGAGACCCAGTACTTC.

This chain uses TRBV14 with TRBJ2-5; 10 bases fit TRBD1. The germline gives CDR1 SGHDN, CDR2 FVKESK. The CDR3 extends over 15 amino acids. V shed 4 bases and J 6 bases; nucleotides not matched to a gene: 8. In DNA form, the CDR3 reads TGTGCCAGCAGCCTCCCGGGACAGGGGTGGAAGACCCAGTACTTC. As protein: CASSLPGQGWKTQYF.

The chain uses TRBV5-4 and TRBJ2-1; 7 bases fit TRBD2. V shed 3 bases, J shed 0 bases, and the junction held 12 bases outside the gene matches. CDR3 length: 18 residues. In germline, CDR1 is SGHNT, CDR2 YYREEE (reference sequence). As DNA, the CDR3 is TGTGCCAGCAGCTCTCCCCGACTAGCACCGAGCTCCTACAATGAGCAGTTCTTC. This codes for CASSSPRLAPSSYNEQFF.

The rearrangement uses TRBV10-3 and TRBJ2-5; 7 nucleotides line up with TRBD2. CDR1 is ENHRY and CDR2 is SYGVKD in the germline V gene. The CDR3 extends over 16 amino acids. The V gene end was trimmed by 4 bases and the J gene end by 4 bases; junction bases not matched to a gene: 12. The CDR3 bases are TGTGCCATCAGTGGTCACCTGGCTAGCGGTAGAGAGACCCAGTACTTC. It encodes CAISGHLASGRETQYF.

The chain recombines TRBV5-1 with TRBJ2-7; 9 bases are a match to TRBD2. J lost 5 bases, V lost 3 bases, and 9 bases had no gene match. In germline, CDR1 is SGHRS, CDR2 YFSETQ. The CDR3 sequence is 15 residues long. The CDR3 DNA reads as TGCGCCAGCAGCTCCTTGGCGGGAGGGCCGAACGAGCAGTACTTC. Protein product: CASSSLAGGPNEQYF.

The chain joins TRBV19 to TRBJ1-4, with D unresolved. The V gene lost 5 bases and the J gene lost 8 bases, with 9 bases spanning the gap. CDR3 length: 12 amino acids. Germline CDR1 is LNHDA and CDR2 is SQIVND (reference sequence). CDR3 protein: CASSPHLEKLFF. The CDR3 DNA sequence: TGTGCCAGTAGTCCACATCTGGAAAAACTGTTTTTT.

This chain connects TRBV5-1 to TRBJ2-1; 7 bases are a match to TRBD2. The CDR3 length is 20 residues. Trimming cost V 3 bases and J 5 bases; bases outside gene matches: 23. Germline V gene lookup returns CDR1 SGHRS and CDR2 YFSETQ. CDR3 sequence (DNA): TGCGCCAGCAGCTCGATCACCTACCTCCTTGGGAGGGCCAGGAACAATGAGCAGTTCTTC. This codes for CASSSITYLLGRARNNEQFF.

This clone was seen more than once but under ten times. The rearrangement joins TRBV29-1 to TRBJ1-2, with D perhaps matching TRBD1 (5 bases). The CDR3 length is 12 residues. The germline V gene has CDR1 SQVTM and CDR2 ANQGSEA. V was clipped by 6 bases and J by 8 bases, with 16 bases between them. CDR3 nucleotides: TGCAGCGTACCCCAGGGAGGGCACGGCTACACCTTC. It yields the protein CSVPQGGHGYTF.

This sequence joins TRBV28 and TRBJ1-4; no clear D gene. Deletions cut 4 bases from V and 6 bases from J, with 9 bases between. Per germline, CDR1 MDHEN and CDR2 SYDVKM. The CDR3 runs 13 residues. The DNA of the CDR3 is TGTGCCAGCAGTTGGGCCCGAGATGAAAAACTGTTTTTT. It encodes CASSWARDEKLFF.

Only one count was recorded for this clone. The rearrangement joins TRBV18 to TRBJ2-7; 8 nucleotides match TRBD1. From germline, CDR1 is KGHSH and CDR2 LQKENI. The CDR3 sequence is 15 residues long. With V trimmed by 4 bases and J by 5 bases, 10 bases remained unmatched. Here the CDR3 reads CASSLQPAGGHEQYF. The CDR3 DNA follows: TGTGCCAGCTCACTTCAACCGGCAGGGGGCCACGAGCAGTACTTC.

The sample holds one count of this clone. V usage is TRBV29-1 and J usage is TRBJ2-1, with 7 nucleotides matching TRBD2. The CDR3 loop spans 15 amino acids. V shed 7 bases, J shed 7 bases, and the junction held 16 bases outside the gene matches. CDR1 SQVTM and CDR2 ANQGSEA come from the germline V gene. As DNA, the CDR3 is TGCAGCGGTAACGTAGTAGGACTAGTGCGGAATGAGCAGTTCTTC. As protein: CSGNVVGLVRNEQFF.

This chain uses TRBV5-6 with TRBJ1-5, with D hard to call. The CDR3 is 14 residues long. Germline loops: CDR1 SGHDT, CDR2 YYEEEE. Deletions cut 0 bases from V and 6 bases from J, with 10 bases between. DNA of the CDR3: TGTGCCAGCAGCTTGGGGGGAGTCGGTCAGCCCCAGCATTTT. Translation gives CASSLGGVGQPQHF. Filled out from reference TRBV5-6 and TRBJ1-5, the complete variable domain reads DAGVTQSPTHLIKTRGQQVTLRCSPKSGHDTVSWYQQALGQGPQFIFQYYEEEERQRGNFPDRFSGHQFPNYSSELNVNALLLGDSALYLCASSLGGVGQPQHFGDGTRLSIL.